The rows below give T cell receptor beta chains drawn from one sample of a study of blood T cell repertoires in COVID-19. Produced via immunoSEQ multiplex PCR; TCRdb's table is partial and in-frame only. Of fewer than 350,000 clones listed, about 86% are singletons. Sample: peripheral blood. These receptors all come from a woman younger than 45 who had recovered from COVID-19. CDR3s include the opening cysteine and the closing phenylalanine or tryptophan.

J: TRBJ2-7
V: TRBV28
CDR3: CASSLVGRNYEQYF

J: TRBJ1-1
V: TRBV7-9
CDR3: CASSPREGAAEAFF

J: TRBJ2-7
V: TRBV5-8
CDR3: CASSFGFSYGGTYEQYF

J: TRBJ1-2
V: TRBV2
CDR3: CASSSFLGTADGYTF

J: TRBJ2-7
V: TRBV13
CDR3: CASSSDRQHEQYF

J: TRBJ1-4
V: TRBV14
CDR3: CASRQTGEEEKLFF

J: TRBJ2-7
V: TRBV10-3
CDR3: CAISEQGWNEQYF

J: TRBJ2-7
V: TRBV9
CDR3: CASSQGQGSYSYEQYF

J: TRBJ2-1
V: TRBV11-3
CDR3: CASSPYAGGEQFF

J: TRBJ1-3
V: TRBV6-6
CDR3: CASSVEAIGNTIYF

J: TRBJ1-1
V: TRBV6-2/TRBV6-3
CDR3: CASSIGGQSTEAFF

J: TRBJ1-2
V: TRBV30
CDR3: CAWSNRDGYTF

J: TRBJ2-2
V: TRBV4-2
CDR3: CASDLGHVRGKNTGELFF

J: TRBJ1-4
V: TRBV18
CDR3: CASSSLRQDNEKLFF

J: TRBJ1-2
V: TRBV2
CDR3: CASLHRQDWGGYTF

J: TRBJ1-2
V: TRBV11-2
CDR3: CASSLVPGGLAGGYTF

J: TRBJ1-5
V: TRBV28
CDR3: CASSLYRDSNQPQHF

J: TRBJ2-5
V: TRBV27
CDR3: CASSRREGRGQETQYF

J: TRBJ1-1
V: TRBV27
CDR3: CASSLLIGVGTEAFF

J: TRBJ2-5
V: TRBV10-3
CDR3: CAISVGQDQETQYF

J: TRBJ1-1
V: TRBV7-9
CDR3: CATRQDLNTEAFF

J: TRBJ1-2
V: TRBV7-9
CDR3: CASSVEEGRYGYTF

J: TRBJ2-5
V: TRBV7-3
CDR3: CASRASGEETQYF

J: TRBJ1-6
V: TRBV14
CDR3: CASSQAGRGGSPLHF

J: TRBJ2-3
V: TRBV6-5
CDR3: CASRSGSTDTQYF

J: TRBJ2-5
V: TRBV18
CDR3: CASSPTPGLAGQETQYF

J: TRBJ2-1
V: TRBV20-1
CDR3: CSASVVSSYNEQFF

J: TRBJ2-1
V: TRBV7-9
CDR3: CASSLPAGGLSNEQFF

J: TRBJ1-3
V: TRBV19
CDR3: CASSTAGGRGNTIYF

J: TRBJ2-2
V: TRBV5-1
CDR3: CASSRTSGGSGELFF

J: TRBJ2-3
V: TRBV18
CDR3: CASSPWQSTDTQYF

J: TRBJ2-5
V: TRBV28
CDR3: CASSPPGLAFSQYF

J: TRBJ2-1
V: TRBV28
CDR3: CASSLETSKLEQFF

J: TRBJ1-1
V: TRBV29-1
CDR3: CSVWGGNEAFF

J: TRBJ2-1
V: TRBV5-1
CDR3: CASSTRQGGGEQFF

J: TRBJ2-4
V: TRBV7-2
CDR3: CASSRVAKNIQYF

J: TRBJ2-3
V: TRBV9
CDR3: CASSVDGRADGTDTQYF

J: TRBJ2-7
V: TRBV2
CDR3: CASSENGASAYEQYF

J: TRBJ1-5
V: TRBV30
CDR3: CAWSPVGSLNQPQHF

J: TRBJ1-4
V: TRBV12-3/TRBV12-4
CDR3: CASTWDRVDKLFF

J: TRBJ1-1
V: TRBV7-9
CDR3: CASSLSYSRDTEAFF

J: TRBJ1-5
V: TRBV6-5
CDR3: CASSYTQYSNQPQHF

J: TRBJ2-1
V: TRBV6-5
CDR3: CASRTSGGANEQFF

J: TRBJ1-4
V: TRBV19
CDR3: CASRRPEGGEKLFF